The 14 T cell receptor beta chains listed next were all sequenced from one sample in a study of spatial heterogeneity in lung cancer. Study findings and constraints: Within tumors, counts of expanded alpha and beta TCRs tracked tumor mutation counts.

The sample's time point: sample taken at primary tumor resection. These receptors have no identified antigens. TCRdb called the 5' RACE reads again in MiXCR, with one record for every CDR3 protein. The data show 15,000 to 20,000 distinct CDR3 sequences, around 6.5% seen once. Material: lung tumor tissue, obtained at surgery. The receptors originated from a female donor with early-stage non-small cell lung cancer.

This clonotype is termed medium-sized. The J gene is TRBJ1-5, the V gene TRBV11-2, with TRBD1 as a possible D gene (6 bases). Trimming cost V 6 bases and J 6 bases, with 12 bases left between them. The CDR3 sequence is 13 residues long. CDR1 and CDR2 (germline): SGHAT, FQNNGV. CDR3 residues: CASSTGRGQPQHF. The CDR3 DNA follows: TGTGCCAGCAGTACAGGGAGGGGTCAGCCCCAGCATTTT. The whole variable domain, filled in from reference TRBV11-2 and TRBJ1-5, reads EAGVAQSPRYKIIEKRQSVAFWCNPISGHATLYWYQQILGQGPKLLIQFQNNGVVDDSQLPKDRFSAERLKGVDSTLKIQPAKLEDSAVYLCASSTGRGQPQHFGDGTRLSIL.

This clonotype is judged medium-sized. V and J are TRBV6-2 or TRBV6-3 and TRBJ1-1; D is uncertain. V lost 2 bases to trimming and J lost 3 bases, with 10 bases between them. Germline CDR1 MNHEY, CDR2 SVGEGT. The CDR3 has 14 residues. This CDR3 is CASSYAGRDTEAFF. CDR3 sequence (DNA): TGTGCCAGCAGTTACGCTGGGAGGGACACTGAAGCTTTCTTT.

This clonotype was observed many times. Here the CDR3 reads CSAGVTTDTQYF. The CDR3 DNA sequence: TGCAGTGCCGGGGTTACCACAGATACGCAGTATTTT. This chain connects TRBV20-1 to TRBJ2-3; a possible D gene is TRBD2 (5 bases). Germline-derived CDR1 and CDR2 are DFQATT and SNEGSKA (reference sequence). The CDR3 runs 12 residues. V gave up 6 bases and J gave up 2 bases, with 9 bases separating them.

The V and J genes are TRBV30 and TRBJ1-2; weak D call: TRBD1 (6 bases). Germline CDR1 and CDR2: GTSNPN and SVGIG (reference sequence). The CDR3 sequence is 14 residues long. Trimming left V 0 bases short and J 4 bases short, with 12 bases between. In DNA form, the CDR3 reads TGTGCCTGGAGTGTACAGACAGGCTTCTATGGCTACACCTTC. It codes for CAWSVQTGFYGYTF.

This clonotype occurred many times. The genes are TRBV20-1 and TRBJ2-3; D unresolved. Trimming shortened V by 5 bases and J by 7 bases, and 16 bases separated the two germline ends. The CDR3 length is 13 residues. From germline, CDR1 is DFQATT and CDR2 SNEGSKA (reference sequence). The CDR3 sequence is CSAGPDGAHTQYF. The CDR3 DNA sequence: TGCAGTGCTGGGCCTGATGGCGCTCATACGCAGTATTTT.

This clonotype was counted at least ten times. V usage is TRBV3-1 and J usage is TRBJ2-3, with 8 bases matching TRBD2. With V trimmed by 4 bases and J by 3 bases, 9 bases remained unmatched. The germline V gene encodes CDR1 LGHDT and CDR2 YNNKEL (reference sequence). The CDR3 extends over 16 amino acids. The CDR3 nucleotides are TGTGCCAGCAGCCTGGGGACTAGAGTTCATACAGATACGCAGTATTTT. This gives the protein CASSLGTRVHTDTQYF.

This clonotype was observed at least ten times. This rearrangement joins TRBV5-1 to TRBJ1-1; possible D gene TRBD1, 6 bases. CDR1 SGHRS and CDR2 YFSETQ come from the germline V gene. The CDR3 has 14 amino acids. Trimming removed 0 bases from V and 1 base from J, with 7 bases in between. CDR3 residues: CASSLEGQNTEAFF. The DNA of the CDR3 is TGCGCCAGCAGCTTGGAGGGACAGAACACTGAAGCTTTCTTT.

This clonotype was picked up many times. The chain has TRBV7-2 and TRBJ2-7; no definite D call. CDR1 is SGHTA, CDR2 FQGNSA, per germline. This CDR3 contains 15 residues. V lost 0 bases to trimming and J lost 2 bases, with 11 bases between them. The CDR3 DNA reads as TGTGCCAGCAGCTTAGCGCTTGGCAGAACCTACGAGCAGTACTTC. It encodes CASSLALGRTYEQYF.

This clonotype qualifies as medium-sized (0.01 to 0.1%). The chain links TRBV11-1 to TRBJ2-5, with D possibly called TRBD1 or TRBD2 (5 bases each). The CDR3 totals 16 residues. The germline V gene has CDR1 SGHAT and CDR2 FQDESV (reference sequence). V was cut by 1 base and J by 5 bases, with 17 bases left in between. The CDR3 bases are TGTGCCAGCAGCTTAGTTGGGACGAGCAGTGGTGAGACCCAGTACTTC. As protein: CASSLVGTSSGETQYF. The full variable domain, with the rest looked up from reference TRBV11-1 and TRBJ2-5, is EAEVAQSPRYKITEKSQAVAFWCDPISGHATLYWYRQILGQGPELLVQFQDESVVDDSQLPKDRFSAERLKGVDSTLKIQPAELGDSAMYLCASSLVGTSSGETQYFGPGTRLLVL.

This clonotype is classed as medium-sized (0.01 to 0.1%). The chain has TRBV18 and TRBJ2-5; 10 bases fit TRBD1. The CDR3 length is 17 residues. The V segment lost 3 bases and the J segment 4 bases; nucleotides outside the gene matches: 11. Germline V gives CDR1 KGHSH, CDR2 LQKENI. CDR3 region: CASSPSYGTGVAETQYF. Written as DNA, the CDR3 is TGTGCCAGCTCACCTTCTTACGGGACAGGGGTCGCAGAGACCCAGTACTTC.

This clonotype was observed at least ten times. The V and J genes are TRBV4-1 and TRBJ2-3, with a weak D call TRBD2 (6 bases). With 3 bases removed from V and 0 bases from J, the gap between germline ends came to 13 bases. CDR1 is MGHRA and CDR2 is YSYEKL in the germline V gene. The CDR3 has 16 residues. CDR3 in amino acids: CASSHISGFSTDTQYF. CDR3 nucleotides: TGCGCCAGCAGCCATATTAGCGGATTTAGCACAGATACGCAGTATTTT.

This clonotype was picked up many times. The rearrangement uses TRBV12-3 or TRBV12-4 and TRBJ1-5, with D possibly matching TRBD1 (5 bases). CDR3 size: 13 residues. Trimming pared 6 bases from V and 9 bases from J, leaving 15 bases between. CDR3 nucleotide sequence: TGTGCCAGCAGCCGCGAGGGAAGGGGGCCCCAGCATTTT. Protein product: CASSREGRGPQHF.

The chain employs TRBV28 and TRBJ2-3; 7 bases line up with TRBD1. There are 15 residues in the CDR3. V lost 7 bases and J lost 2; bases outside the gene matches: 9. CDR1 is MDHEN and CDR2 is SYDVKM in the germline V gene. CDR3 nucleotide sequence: TGTGCCAGCACCTTTCTGACAGGGAACACAGATACGCAGTATTTT. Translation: CASTFLTGNTDTQYF.

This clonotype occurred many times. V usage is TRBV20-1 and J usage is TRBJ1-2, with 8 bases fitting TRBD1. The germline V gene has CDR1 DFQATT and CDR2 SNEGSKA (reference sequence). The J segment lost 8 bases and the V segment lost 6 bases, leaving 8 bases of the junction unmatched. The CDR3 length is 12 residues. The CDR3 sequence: CSARTGTWGYTF. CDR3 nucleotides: TGCAGTGCCCGGACAGGGACCTGGGGCTACACCTTC.